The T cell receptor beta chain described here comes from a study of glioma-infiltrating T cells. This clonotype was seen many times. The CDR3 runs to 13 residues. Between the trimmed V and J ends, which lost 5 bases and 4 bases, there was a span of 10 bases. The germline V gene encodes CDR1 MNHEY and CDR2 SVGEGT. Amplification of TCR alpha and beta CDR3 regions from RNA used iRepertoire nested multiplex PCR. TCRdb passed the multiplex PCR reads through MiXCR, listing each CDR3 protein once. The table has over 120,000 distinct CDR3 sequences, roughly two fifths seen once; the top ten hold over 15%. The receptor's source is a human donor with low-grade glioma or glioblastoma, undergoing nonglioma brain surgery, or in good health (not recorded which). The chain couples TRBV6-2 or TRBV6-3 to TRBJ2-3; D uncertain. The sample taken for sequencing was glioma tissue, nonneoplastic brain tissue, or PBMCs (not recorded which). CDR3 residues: CASSQDRADTQYF. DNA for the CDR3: TGTGCCAGCAGTCAGGACCGCGCAGATACGCAGTATTTT.